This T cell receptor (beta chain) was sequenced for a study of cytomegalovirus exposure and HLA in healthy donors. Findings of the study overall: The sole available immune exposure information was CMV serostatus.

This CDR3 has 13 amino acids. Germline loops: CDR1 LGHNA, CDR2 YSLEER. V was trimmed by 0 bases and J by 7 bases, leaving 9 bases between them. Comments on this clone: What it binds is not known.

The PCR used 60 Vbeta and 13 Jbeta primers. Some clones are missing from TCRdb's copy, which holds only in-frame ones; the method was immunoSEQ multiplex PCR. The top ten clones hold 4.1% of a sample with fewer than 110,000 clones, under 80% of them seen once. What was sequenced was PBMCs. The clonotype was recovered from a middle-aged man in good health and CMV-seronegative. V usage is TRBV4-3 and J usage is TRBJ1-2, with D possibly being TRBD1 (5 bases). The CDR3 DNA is TGCGCCAGCAGCCAAGATATGACAGCTGGCTACACCTTC. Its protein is CASSQDMTAGYTF.